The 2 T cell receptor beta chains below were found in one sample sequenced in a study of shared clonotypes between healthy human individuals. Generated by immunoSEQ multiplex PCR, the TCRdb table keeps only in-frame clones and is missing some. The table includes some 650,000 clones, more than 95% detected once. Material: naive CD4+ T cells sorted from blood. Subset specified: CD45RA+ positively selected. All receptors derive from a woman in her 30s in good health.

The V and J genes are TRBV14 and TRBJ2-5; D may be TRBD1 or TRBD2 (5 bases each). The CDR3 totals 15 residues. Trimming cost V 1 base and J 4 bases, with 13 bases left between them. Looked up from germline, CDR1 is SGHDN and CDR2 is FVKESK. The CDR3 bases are TGTGCCAGCAGCCAAGGGCGGGCAGGGCGAGAGACCCAGTACTTC. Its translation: CASSQGRAGRETQYF.

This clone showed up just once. DNA for the CDR3: TGCGCCAGCAGCATGGGGACATTCGGGATCACAGATACGCAGTATTTT. It codes for CASSMGTFGITDTQYF. The chain recombines TRBV5-1 with TRBJ2-3; D may be TRBD1 (6 bases). Trimming removed 4 bases at V and 2 bases at J, with 17 bases between. Germline-derived CDR1 and CDR2 are SGHRS and YFSETQ. This CDR3 is built from 16 residues.